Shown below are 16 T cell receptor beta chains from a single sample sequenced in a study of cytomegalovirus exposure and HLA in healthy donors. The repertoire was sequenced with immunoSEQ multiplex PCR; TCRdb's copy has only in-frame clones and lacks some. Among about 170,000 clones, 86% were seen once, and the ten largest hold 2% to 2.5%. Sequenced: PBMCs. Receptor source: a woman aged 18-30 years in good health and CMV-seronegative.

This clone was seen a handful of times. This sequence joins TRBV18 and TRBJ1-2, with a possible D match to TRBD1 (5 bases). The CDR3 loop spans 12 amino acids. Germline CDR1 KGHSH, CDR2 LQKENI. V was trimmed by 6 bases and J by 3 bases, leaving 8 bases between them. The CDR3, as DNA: TGTGCCAGCTCGGACACCGACTATGGCTACACCTTC. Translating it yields CASSDTDYGYTF.

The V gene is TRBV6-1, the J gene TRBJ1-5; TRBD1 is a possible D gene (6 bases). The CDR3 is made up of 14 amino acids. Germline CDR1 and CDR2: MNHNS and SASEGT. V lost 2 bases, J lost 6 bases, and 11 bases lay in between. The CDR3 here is CASSENRVGQPQHF. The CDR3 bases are TGTGCCAGCAGTGAAAACAGGGTAGGTCAGCCCCAGCATTTT.

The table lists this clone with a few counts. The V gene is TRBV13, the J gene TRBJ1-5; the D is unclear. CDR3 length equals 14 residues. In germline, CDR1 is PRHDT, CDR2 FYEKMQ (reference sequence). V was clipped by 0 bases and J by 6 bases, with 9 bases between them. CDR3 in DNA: TGTGCCAGCAGCTTAGGCCTAACGCGTCAGCCCCAGCATTTT. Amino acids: CASSLGLTRQPQHF.

CDR3 in amino acids: CASSLYVLQGQIGGYTF. The CDR3, as DNA: TGTGCCAGCAGCCTGTACGTACTACAGGGGCAGATAGGAGGCTACACCTTC. The chain is built from TRBV5-5 and TRBJ1-2, with 7 bases matching TRBD1. Germline-derived CDR1 and CDR2 are SGHKS and YYEKEE (reference sequence). The CDR3 is 17 amino acids. The V segment lost 4 bases and the J segment 8 bases; nucleotides outside the gene matches: 20.

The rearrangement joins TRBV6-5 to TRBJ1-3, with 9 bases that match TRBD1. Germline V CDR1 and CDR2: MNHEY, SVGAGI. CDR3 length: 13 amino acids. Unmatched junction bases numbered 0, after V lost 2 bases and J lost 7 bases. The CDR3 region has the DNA TGTGCCAGCAGTTACGGGACAGGGAACACCATATATTTT. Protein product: CASSYGTGNTIYF.

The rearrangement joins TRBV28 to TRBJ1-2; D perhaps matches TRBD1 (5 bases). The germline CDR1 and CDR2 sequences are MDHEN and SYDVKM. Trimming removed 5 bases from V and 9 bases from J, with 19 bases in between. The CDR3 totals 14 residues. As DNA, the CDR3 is TGTGCCAGCAGTACAGGAGAAGGAACACCTCGCTACACCTTC. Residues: CASSTGEGTPRYTF.

CDR3: CASSLHQPQHF. Here the CDR3 DNA reads TGTGCCAGCAGTCTCCATCAGCCCCAGCATTTT. The rearrangement joins TRBV28 to TRBJ1-5; D remains unclear. Germline V gene data show CDR1 as MDHEN and CDR2 as SYDVKM. The CDR3 extends over 11 amino acids. Trimming left V 5 bases short and J 5 bases short, with 4 bases between.

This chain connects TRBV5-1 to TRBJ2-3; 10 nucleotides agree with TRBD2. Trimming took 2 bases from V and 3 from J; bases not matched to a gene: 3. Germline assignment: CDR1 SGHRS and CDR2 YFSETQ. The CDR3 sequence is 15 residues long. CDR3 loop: CASSLAGGPTDTQYF. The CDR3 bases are TGCGCCAGCAGCTTAGCGGGGGGGCCAACAGATACGCAGTATTTT. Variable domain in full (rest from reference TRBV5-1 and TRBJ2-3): KAGVTQTPRYLIKTRGQQVTLSCSPISGHRSVSWYQQTPGQGLQFLFEYFSETQRNKGNFPGRFSGRQFSNSRSEMNVSTLELGDSALYLCASSLAGGPTDTQYFGPGTRLTVL.

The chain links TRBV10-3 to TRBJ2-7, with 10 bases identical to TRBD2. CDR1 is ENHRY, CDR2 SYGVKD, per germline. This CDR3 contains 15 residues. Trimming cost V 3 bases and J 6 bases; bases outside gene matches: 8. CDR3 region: CAISDWASGSGEQYF. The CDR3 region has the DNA TGTGCCATCAGTGATTGGGCTAGCGGGAGTGGCGAGCAGTACTTC.

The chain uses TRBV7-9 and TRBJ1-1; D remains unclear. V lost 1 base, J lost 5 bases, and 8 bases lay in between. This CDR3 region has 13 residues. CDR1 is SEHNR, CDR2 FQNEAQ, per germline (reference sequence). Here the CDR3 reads CASSLVRDTEAFF. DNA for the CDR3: TGTGCCAGCAGCTTAGTTCGGGATACTGAAGCTTTCTTT.

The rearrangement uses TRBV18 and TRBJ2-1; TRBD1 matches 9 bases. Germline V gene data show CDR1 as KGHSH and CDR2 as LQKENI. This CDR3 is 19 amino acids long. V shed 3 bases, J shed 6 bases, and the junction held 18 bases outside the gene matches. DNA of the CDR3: TGTGCCAGCTCACCGCGCCCCACGGGACAGGGCGTAGGAGGCAATGAGCAGTTCTTC. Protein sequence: CASSPRPTGQGVGGNEQFF.

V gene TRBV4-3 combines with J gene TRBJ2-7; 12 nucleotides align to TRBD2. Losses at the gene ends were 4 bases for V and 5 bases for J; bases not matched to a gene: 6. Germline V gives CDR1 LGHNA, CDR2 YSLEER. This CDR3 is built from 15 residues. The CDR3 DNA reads TGCGCCAGCAGCCCAGGACTAGCGGGAAACGACGAGCAGTACTTC. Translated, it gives CASSPGLAGNDEQYF.

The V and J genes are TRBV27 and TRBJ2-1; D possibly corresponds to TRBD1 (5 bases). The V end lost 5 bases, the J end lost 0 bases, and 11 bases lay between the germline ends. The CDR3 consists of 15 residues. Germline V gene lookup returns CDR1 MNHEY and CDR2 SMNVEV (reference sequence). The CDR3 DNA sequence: TGTGCCAGCAGTCTCCGACAGCCCTCCTACAATGAGCAGTTCTTC. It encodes CASSLRQPSYNEQFF.

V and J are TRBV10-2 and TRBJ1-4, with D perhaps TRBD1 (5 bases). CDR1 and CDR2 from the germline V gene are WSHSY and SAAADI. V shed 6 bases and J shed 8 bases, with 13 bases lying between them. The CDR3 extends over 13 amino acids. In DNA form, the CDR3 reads TGCGCCAGCAGGGAACAGGTATCCGAAAAACTGTTTTTT. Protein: CASREQVSEKLFF.

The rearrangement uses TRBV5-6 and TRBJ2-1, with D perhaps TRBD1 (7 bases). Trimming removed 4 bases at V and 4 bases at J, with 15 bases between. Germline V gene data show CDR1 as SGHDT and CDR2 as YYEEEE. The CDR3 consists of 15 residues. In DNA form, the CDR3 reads TGTGCCAGCAGCCCGGGGGACAGACTTTACAATGAGCAGTTCTTC. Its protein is CASSPGDRLYNEQFF.

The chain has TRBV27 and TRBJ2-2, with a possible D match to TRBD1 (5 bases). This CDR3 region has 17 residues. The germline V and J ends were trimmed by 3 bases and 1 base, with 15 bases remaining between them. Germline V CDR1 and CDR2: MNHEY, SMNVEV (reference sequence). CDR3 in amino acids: CASSFDSSPLNTGELFF. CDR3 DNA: TGTGCCAGCAGTTTTGACAGCTCTCCCCTGAACACCGGGGAGCTGTTTTTT.